A selection of T cell receptor beta chains follows, all from one sample in a study of blood T cells in healthy people across ages. TCRdb used MiXCR to reprocess the 5' RACE reads, holding one entry per CDR3 protein. The sample holds fewer than 2 million distinct CDR3 sequences, around 40% seen once. Sequenced: blood. The receptor source for this set is a human donor in good health. Each CDR3 is given with its conserved first and last residue. D genes are given only for firm matches. A clone size is listed for some rows: how often the clone was seen (once, few, many), or a class if it is expanded.

CASSRQSTSGYYEQYF,TGCGCCAGCAGCCGACAAAGCACGAGCGGATACTACGAGCAGTACTTC,.,TRBV4-3,many,TRBJ2-7
CSVASAGGYEQFF,TGCAGCGTCGCCTCAGCGGGGGGTTATGAGCAGTTCTTC,TRBD2,TRBV29-1,.,TRBJ2-1
CASSNLRQTGSNSPLHF,TGTGCCAGCAGTAACCTTAGACAGACAGGGTCCAATTCACCCCTCCACTTT,TRBD1,TRBV7-2,few,TRBJ1-6
CSVTDNEQFF,TGCAGCGTGACAGACAATGAGCAGTTCTTC,.,TRBV29-1,many,TRBJ2-1
CASSPERGVRRPQHF,TGTGCCAGCAGCCCCGAGCGGGGGGTGAGGAGGCCCCAGCATTTT,.,TRBV7-8,few,TRBJ1-5
CASGSQGLSGANVLTF,TGTGCCAGCGGGAGCCAGGGTCTCTCTGGGGCCAACGTCCTGACTTTC,.,TRBV3-1,.,TRBJ2-6
CASTPLAETSGLGETQYF,TGTGCCAGCACCCCCTTGGCGGAGACTAGCGGGCTAGGAGAGACCCAGTACTTC,TRBD2,TRBV11-3,.,TRBJ2-5
CASSPGAGGSQPQHF,TGCGCCAGCAGCCCCGGCGCAGGGGGCAGTCAGCCCCAGCATTTT,TRBD1,TRBV4-3,.,TRBJ1-5
CASSSWGEMNTEVFF,TGTGCCAGCTCATCGTGGGGGGAGATGAACACTGAAGTTTTCTTT,.,TRBV6-2/TRBV6-3,.,TRBJ1-1
CASSLVGDRSLDTQYF,TGCGCCAGCAGCTTGGTAGGGGATAGGAGCCTGGATACGCAGTATTTT,.,TRBV5-1,few,TRBJ2-3
CASSVDSASNSPLHF,TGTGCCAGCAGCGTAGACTCGGCGTCTAATTCACCCCTCCACTTT,.,TRBV9,.,TRBJ1-6
CASSQEGRLMNSPLHF,TGTGCCAGCAGCCAAGAGGGACGGCTGATGAATTCACCCCTCCACTTT,.,TRBV4-2,.,TRBJ1-6
CASSEYFPPSGDLANEQFF,TGTGCCAGCAGTGAATATTTCCCTCCTAGCGGGGATCTAGCAAATGAGCAGTTCTTC,TRBD2,TRBV25-1,few,TRBJ2-1
CATSTGGATDTQYF,TGCGCCACCTCGACAGGGGGCGCGACAGATACGCAGTATTTT,TRBD1,TRBV5-1,once,TRBJ2-3
CASSFVQVITEAFF,TGTGCCAGCAGCTTTGTGCAGGTTATCACTGAAGCTTTCTTT,.,TRBV7-2,.,TRBJ1-1
CSAQGGRENTEAFF,TGCAGCGCCCAGGGGGGGAGGGAGAACACTGAAGCTTTCTTT,TRBD1,TRBV29-1,few,TRBJ1-1
CASSLGVVDGYTF,TGCGCCAGCAGCTTGGGGGTCGTCGATGGCTACACCTTC,.,TRBV5-1,few,TRBJ1-2
CASSEPTDEAFF,TGTGCCAGCAGTGAACCGACAGATGAAGCTTTCTTT,.,TRBV6-1,.,TRBJ1-1
CASSNYLNTGELFF,TGTGCCAGCAGCAATTACCTCAACACCGGGGAGCTGTTTTTT,.,TRBV6-1,.,TRBJ2-2
CASSSRPELNSPLHF,TGTGCCAGCAGCTCCCGTCCTGAATTAAATTCACCCCTCCACTTT,.,TRBV6-5,.,TRBJ1-6
CASSFGANREQFF,TGTGCCAGCAGCTTCGGCGCAAACCGTGAGCAGTTCTTC,.,TRBV3-1,.,TRBJ2-1
CASSFLASGHPETQYF,TGTGCCAGCAGTTTTCTGGCTAGCGGGCACCCCGAGACCCAGTACTTC,TRBD2,TRBV12-3/TRBV12-4,.,TRBJ2-5
CASSSFEGYTF,TGTGCCAGCAGCTCGTTTGAGGGCTACACCTTC,.,TRBV11-2,.,TRBJ1-2
CSARSWVAGGKDAQYF,TGCAGTGCTAGATCGTGGGTAGCGGGGGGGAAAGATGCGCAGTATTTT,TRBD2,TRBV20-1,.,TRBJ2-3
CASSWDRIINEQFF,TGTGCCAGCAGTTGGGACAGAATAATCAATGAGCAGTTCTTC,TRBD1,TRBV6-2/TRBV6-3,.,TRBJ2-1
CASSYGGLRGETQYF,TGTGCCAGCAGTTACGGTGGACTGAGGGGAGAGACCCAGTACTTC,.,TRBV6-2/TRBV6-3,.,TRBJ2-5
CASSWTSFGYNEQFF,TGCGCCAGCAGCTGGACCAGTTTCGGATACAATGAGCAGTTCTTC,.,TRBV5-1,few,TRBJ2-1
CASSQGPSSTDTQYF,TGTGCCAGCAGCCAGGGGCCATCTAGCACAGATACGCAGTATTTT,.,TRBV5-6,few,TRBJ2-3
CASSPGRTSDSYEQYF,TGTGCCAGCAGCCCGGGTCGGACTAGCGACTCCTACGAGCAGTACTTC,TRBD2,TRBV11-3,.,TRBJ2-7
CASRPGETQETQYF,TGCGCCAGCAGGCCAGGGGAAACACAAGAGACCCAGTACTTC,.,TRBV5-1,few,TRBJ2-5
CASRWGPNIQYF,TGTGCCAGCAGGTGGGGGCCGAACATTCAGTACTTC,.,TRBV7-2,.,TRBJ2-4
CASSQRDSQETQYF,TGTGCCAGCAGTCAACGGGACAGCCAAGAGACCCAGTACTTC,TRBD1,TRBV12-3/TRBV12-4,few,TRBJ2-5
CAISSRPKETQYF,TGTGCCATCAGCTCGAGACCAAAGGAGACCCAGTACTTC,.,TRBV10-3,.,TRBJ2-5